This paragraph reports one TCR beta chain. What it binds is not known. The PCR ran on 60 Vbeta and 13 Jbeta primers. Libraries were prepared by immunoSEQ multiplex PCR; TCRdb keeps only in-frame clonotypes and omits some of them. The listing records about 72,000 clones. Germline CDR1 and CDR2: SEHNR and FQNEAQ (reference sequence). J was trimmed by 8 bases and V by 3 bases; bases with no gene match: 9. The CDR3 is 15 residues long. The sample comes from a study of cytomegalovirus exposure and HLA in healthy donors. Study-level points and caveats: Researchers reportedly found TCR beta sequences accurately predicted most subjects' HLA-A and HLA-B alleles.

The chain is built from TRBV7-9 and TRBJ2-1, with 8 bases fitting TRBD1. Sequenced sample: PBMCs. This clonotype was obtained from a middle-aged man in good health and CMV-seronegative. The CDR3 DNA reads TGTGCCAGCAGCTTTTTGCCAGGGGGCCGGGATGAGCAGTTCTTC. Its translation is CASSFLPGGRDEQFF.